This section outlines one T cell receptor beta chain sequence together with its context. V lost 0 bases, J lost 5 bases, and 11 bases lay in between. Per the germline V gene, CDR1 is MNHEY and CDR2 is SMNVEV (reference sequence). The CDR3 runs 14 residues. Resolution of symptoms, clearance, or two negative PCRs was present in recovered Cohort 3 donors. The sample comes from a study of blood T cell repertoires in COVID-19. Some clones are missing from TCRdb's copy, which holds only in-frame ones; the method was immunoSEQ multiplex PCR. The top ten clones hold roughly a tenth of a sample with some 290,000 clones, roughly 91% of them seen once.

The chain employs TRBV27 and TRBJ2-7, with D perhaps TRBD2 (7 bases). Sequencing was done on a sample of PBMCs or T cells enriched from blood (not recorded which). This TCR came from a woman in her 30s who had recovered from COVID-19. CDR3 DNA sequence: TGTGCCAGCAGTTTATCCGGGGGGCCGGACGAGCAGTACTTC. It translates to CASSLSGGPDEQYF.